This T cell receptor beta chain was observed in a study of cytomegalovirus exposure and HLA in healthy donors. Study results and caveats: Most of the TCR beta V segments (in an earlier analysis) were productive either about 87% or about 30% of the time.

Use of 60 Vbeta and 13 Jbeta primers characterized the PCR. Clones were sequenced by immunoSEQ multiplex PCR, and TCRdb holds only the in-frame ones, with some missing. The profile shows about 140,000 clones, 72% of them singletons. A note on this clone: What it recognizes is unknown.

The sequenced sample consisted of PBMCs. This sequence was found in a man aged 40-49 years in good health and CMV-seronegative.

The CDR3 protein is CASSAWGQVNNEQFF. The CDR3 region has the DNA TGTGCCAGCAGCGCGTGGGGACAAGTAAACAATGAGCAGTTCTTC. The V gene is TRBV9, the J gene TRBJ2-1; TRBD1 might be the D (6 bases). V shed 3 bases and J shed 5 bases, with 15 bases lying between them. The CDR3 is 15 residues long. Germline assignment: CDR1 SGDLS and CDR2 YYNGEE.